Sequencing of this T cell receptor beta chain was carried out in a study of T cell repertoires in cytomegalovirus infection. Study-level results: What dominated the ex vivo response were HLA-C-restricted CMV-specific TCR beta clonotypes.

As for this clonotype: Its antigen is undetermined.

TCRdb called the reads again in MiXCR, with one record for every CDR3 protein. Among about 740,000 distinct CDR3 sequences listed, roughly 36% were seen once. This clonotype was sampled from a human donor in good health (CMV status not recorded). Some clones in this sample may be carry-over from other donors' samples. The sequencing input was PBMCs.

The CDR3 protein is CASSLALQDRGSYEQYF. CDR3 DNA: TGTGCCAGCAGCTTAGCGCTCCAGGACAGGGGATCCTACGAGCAGTACTTC. The chain combines TRBV7-9 with TRBJ2-7, with 9 bases aligning to TRBD1. The CDR3 consists of 17 residues. Unmatched junction bases numbered 7, after V lost 0 bases and J lost 1 base. Per germline, CDR1 SEHNR and CDR2 FQNEAQ (reference sequence).